The 28 T cell receptor beta chains listed next were all sequenced from one sample in a study of blood T cell repertoires in COVID-19. Data came from immunoSEQ multiplex PCR; TCRdb stores just in-frame clones and leaves some out. The sample carries around 25,000 clones, approximately 73% recorded once. The specimen was peripheral blood. All receptors derive from a human donor in a cohort sampled during active or convalescent COVID-19.

This rearrangement joins TRBV7-2 to TRBJ2-2; D gene unclear. Germline V gene data show CDR1 as SGHTA and CDR2 as FQGNSA. V gave up 0 bases and J gave up 5 bases, with 4 bases separating them. This CDR3 has 13 residues. The DNA of the CDR3 is TGTGCCAGCAGCTTAGCCCATACCGGGGAGCTGTTTTTT. Amino acid sequence: CASSLAHTGELFF.

The chain has TRBV28 and TRBJ1-5; the match to TRBD1 covers 9 bases. In germline, CDR1 is MDHEN, CDR2 SYDVKM. The CDR3 contains 21 residues. With 5 bases clipped from V and 3 bases from J, the junction kept 23 bases outside the gene matches. The CDR3 bases are TGTGCCAGCAGTCCATATGGTTACCGGGACAGGGCTTCGGGCTCCAATCAGCCCCAGCATTTT. It specifies CASSPYGYRDRASGSNQPQHF. Based on the CDR3 plus reference TRBV28 and TRBJ1-5, the full variable domain is DVKVTQSSRYLVKRTGEKVFLECVQDMDHENMFWYRQDPGLGLRLIYFSYDVKMKEKGDIPEGYSVSREKKERFSLILESASTNQTSMYLCASSPYGYRDRASGSNQPQHFGDGTRLSIL.

The CDR3 nucleotides read TGCAGCGTTGAATCGAGCGGCGTAAACAATGAGCAGTTCTTC. It is translated as CSVESSGVNNEQFF. V is TRBV29-1 and J is TRBJ2-1, with a possible D match to TRBD2 (5 bases). Per the germline V gene, CDR1 is SQVTM and CDR2 is ANQGSEA. The CDR3 extends over 14 amino acids. Trimming shortened V by 2 bases and J by 5 bases, and 13 bases separated the two germline ends.

The chain couples TRBV4-1 to TRBJ1-2, with 9 bases fitting TRBD1. The J segment lost 6 bases and the V segment lost 4 bases, leaving 9 bases of the junction unmatched. The germline V gene has CDR1 MGHRA and CDR2 YSYEKL. CDR3 size: 15 residues. This CDR3 reads CASSPLTGGRDGYTF. The DNA for the CDR3 is TGCGCCAGCAGCCCCTTGACAGGGGGGAGAGATGGCTACACCTTC.

This clone was picked up a small number of times. The rearrangement joins TRBV28 to TRBJ1-1; 9 bases are shared with TRBD1. V shed 6 bases, J shed 11 bases, and the junction held 7 bases outside the gene matches. This CDR3 spans 12 amino acids. CDR1 and CDR2 from the germline V gene are MDHEN and SYDVKM. DNA for the CDR3: TGTGCCAGCAGCCTGACAGGGGGTATGGCTTTCTTT. Translation: CASSLTGGMAFF.

V usage is TRBV18 and J usage is TRBJ2-2; 8 bases match TRBD1. This CDR3 region has 15 residues. V was pared by 7 bases and J by 6 bases, with 10 bases of the junction left unmatched. Germline V gene data show CDR1 as KGHSH and CDR2 as LQKENI. The CDR3 sequence is CASYSGTGFSGELFF. The CDR3 bases are TGTGCCAGCTACTCGGGGACAGGTTTCTCCGGGGAGCTGTTTTTT. The full variable domain, rest sourced from reference TRBV18 and TRBJ2-2, is NAGVMQNPRHLVRRRGQEARLRCSPMKGHSHVYWYRQLPEEGLKFMVYLQKENIIDESGMPKERFSAEFPKEGPSILRIQQVVRGDSAAYFCASYSGTGFSGELFFGEGSRLTVL.

This clone was seen only a few times. The chain links TRBV5-6 to TRBJ1-5; a weak D match, TRBD1 (5 bases). Germline V gene sequence: CDR1 SGHDT, CDR2 YYEEEE. CDR3 length: 16 amino acids. V was cut by 4 bases and J by 1 base, with 15 bases left in between. The CDR3 loop is CASSEGRARSNQPQHF. The CDR3, as DNA: TGTGCCAGCAGCGAGGGGAGGGCTCGGAGCAATCAGCCCCAGCATTTT.

The chain couples TRBV27 to TRBJ2-7, with 9 bases matching TRBD1. The CDR3 length is 16 residues. Germline CDR1 reads MNHEY; CDR2 reads SMNVEV (reference sequence). V lost 5 bases, J lost 0 bases, and 8 bases stayed unmatched. This CDR3 reads CASSGTRDRVSYEQYF. CDR3 nucleotide sequence: TGTGCCAGCAGTGGGACCCGGGACAGGGTCTCCTACGAGCAGTACTTC.

The CDR3 DNA follows: TGTGCCAGCAGCAGGGGACAGAACACTGAAGCTTTCTTT. It encodes CASSRGQNTEAFF. V is TRBV3-1 (or the pseudogene TRBV3-2) and J is TRBJ1-1, with D perhaps TRBD1 (6 bases). Looked up from germline, CDR1 is LGHDT and CDR2 is YNNKEL (reference sequence). The CDR3 totals 13 residues. V lost 5 bases and J 1 base, leaving 8 bases between the germline ends.

The V gene is TRBV7-9, the J gene TRBJ1-1; D unresolved. V was pared by 2 bases and J by 1 base, with 5 bases between. Germline values: CDR1 SEHNR, CDR2 FQNEAQ (reference sequence). The CDR3 is 13 residues long. CDR3 DNA sequence: TGTGCCAGCAGCTTAAGCCAGAACACTGAAGCTTTCTTT. Amino acids: CASSLSQNTEAFF.

This rearrangement joins TRBV6-5 to TRBJ1-5; unclear D gene. Trimming left V 0 bases short and J 4 bases short, with 7 bases between. Looked up from germline, CDR1 is MNHEY and CDR2 is SVGAGI. The CDR3 runs 14 residues. DNA for the CDR3: TGTGCCAGCAGTTACTCCCGGGGAAATCAGCCCCAGCATTTT. Encoded protein: CASSYSRGNQPQHF.

The chain links TRBV10-2 to TRBJ2-2; 9 nucleotides agree with TRBD1. Per the germline V gene, CDR1 is WSHSY and CDR2 is SAAADI. The CDR3 totals 14 residues. With 8 bases clipped from V and 1 base from J, the junction kept 2 bases outside the gene matches. The CDR3 DNA is TGCGCCAGCCAGACAGGGGGGAACACCGGGGAGCTGTTTTTT. This gives the protein CASQTGGNTGELFF.

This chain uses TRBV5-1 with TRBJ2-5; 9 bases are a match to TRBD2. V trimming: 6 bases; J trimming: 5 bases; junction bases outside the gene matches: 17. The CDR3 contains 17 residues. CDR1 and CDR2 (germline): SGHRS, YFSETQ. The CDR3 sequence: CASNPLKAGGPGETQYF. The CDR3 nucleotides are TGCGCCAGCAATCCGCTCAAGGCGGGAGGGCCGGGGGAGACCCAGTACTTC.

V and J are TRBV5-1 and TRBJ2-5; D perhaps matches TRBD2 (5 bases). The V gene lost 7 bases and the J gene lost 5 bases, with 12 bases spanning the gap. Germline lookup yields CDR1 SGHRS and CDR2 YFSETQ. CDR3 length: 12 amino acids. The CDR3 bases are TGCGCCAGCCAATTCTCGGGGGAGACCCAGTACTTC. It yields the protein CASQFSGETQYF.

The CDR3 is CASTPGFQGDYGYTF. Written as DNA, the CDR3 is TGTGCCAGCACCCCTGGGTTCCAAGGGGACTATGGCTACACCTTC. J is TRBJ1-2 and V is TRBV28; the D gene is possibly TRBD1 (5 bases). Looked up from germline, CDR1 is MDHEN and CDR2 is SYDVKM. CDR3 size: 15 residues. Trimming took 7 bases from V and 3 from J, leaving 18 bases between them.

By share, this clone ranks as medium-sized. This chain joins TRBV29-1 and TRBJ1-1; 8 nucleotides match TRBD1. This CDR3 is built from 13 residues. With V trimmed by 3 bases and J by 6 bases, 6 bases remained unmatched. Germline values: CDR1 SQVTM, CDR2 ANQGSEA. The CDR3 protein is CSVDQQGGPEAFF. The CDR3 DNA sequence: TGCAGCGTTGATCAACAGGGGGGACCTGAAGCTTTCTTT.

This clone was seen a single time. This chain joins TRBV18 and TRBJ1-6; no firm D call. The CDR3 loop spans 14 amino acids. Trimming stripped 0 bases from V and 8 bases from J, with 8 bases between. Germline V gives CDR1 KGHSH, CDR2 LQKENI. The CDR3 bases are TGTGCCAGCTCACCACCGTCGGTGGATTCACCCCTCCACTTT. This translates into CASSPPSVDSPLHF.

J is TRBJ1-6 and V is TRBV2; 7 nucleotides match TRBD1. After removal of 6 bases from V and 1 base from J, the junction contained 3 bases not matched to a gene. The CDR3 consists of 15 residues. Germline-derived CDR1 and CDR2 are SNHLY and FYNNEI. The CDR3 DNA follows: TGTGCCAGCAGAGGGGGCTGGTCCTATAATTCACCCCTCCACTTT. Translating it yields CASRGGWSYNSPLHF. Full variable domain (remainder filled in from reference TRBV2 and TRBJ1-6): EPEVTQTPSHQVTQMGQEVILRCVPISNHLYFYWYRQILGQKVEFLVSFYNNEISEKSEIFDDQFSVERPDGSNFTLKIRSTKLEDSAMYFCASRGGWSYNSPLHFGNGTRLTVT.

The chain employs TRBV10-2 and TRBJ1-5; no clear D gene. The CDR3 covers 15 residues. Per germline, CDR1 WSHSY and CDR2 SAAADI. The V gene lost 3 bases and the J gene lost 4 bases, with 13 bases spanning the gap. The CDR3 reads CASSDGGSPNQPQHF. The CDR3 DNA reads as TGCGCCAGCAGTGACGGAGGCAGTCCAAATCAGCCCCAGCATTTT.

The J gene is TRBJ2-5, the V gene TRBV6-5; 10 bases line up with TRBD2. Germline V gene lookup returns CDR1 MNHEY and CDR2 SVGAGI. CDR3 length equals 14 residues. V gave up 6 bases and J gave up 8 bases; unmatched junction bases: 9. CDR3 coding DNA: TGTGCCAGCAGGTCAGGACTAGCGGCCTTCACCCAGTACTTC. Residues: CASRSGLAAFTQYF.

This clone was counted between two and nine times. V is TRBV15 and J is TRBJ2-1, with TRBD2 matching over 7 bases. V trimming: 0 bases; J trimming: 6 bases; junction bases outside the gene matches: 11. The germline V gene encodes CDR1 LNHNV and CDR2 YYDKDF (reference sequence). This CDR3 spans 17 amino acids. The CDR3: CATSRDYWASGGNEQFF. In DNA, the CDR3 is TGTGCCACCAGCAGAGATTATTGGGCTAGCGGAGGCAATGAGCAGTTCTTC.

The chain has TRBV19 and TRBJ1-5; D possibly corresponds to TRBD1 (5 bases). Germline CDR1 LNHDA, CDR2 SQIVND (reference sequence). V lost 3 bases to trimming and J lost 2 bases, with 14 bases between them. The CDR3 covers 16 residues. Written as DNA, the CDR3 is TGTGCCAGTAGTATTAAATCCGGAGGGGGCAATCAGCCCCAGCATTTT. It translates to CASSIKSGGGNQPQHF.

The gene calls are TRBV28 and TRBJ1-6, with D perhaps TRBD1 (6 bases). V was trimmed by 6 bases and J by 3 bases, leaving 9 bases between them. Germline assignment: CDR1 MDHEN and CDR2 SYDVKM. The CDR3 loop spans 14 amino acids. The CDR3: CASRQGFYNSPLHF. CDR3 nucleotide sequence: TGTGCCAGCAGACAGGGATTCTATAATTCACCCCTCCACTTT. Complete variable domain (other parts from reference TRBV28 and TRBJ1-6): DVKVTQSSRYLVKRTGEKVFLECVQDMDHENMFWYRQDPGLGLRLIYFSYDVKMKEKGDIPEGYSVSREKKERFSLILESASTNQTSMYLCASRQGFYNSPLHFGNGTRLTVT.

The rearrangement uses TRBV18 and TRBJ2-5, with D possibly being TRBD2 (5 bases). Deletions cut 2 bases from V and 7 bases from J, with 11 bases between. The CDR3 covers 13 residues. CDR1 KGHSH and CDR2 LQKENI come from the germline V gene. CDR3 bases: TGTGCCAGCTCACCAAACAGTGAGGGGACCCAGTACTTC. Translating gives CASSPNSEGTQYF.

This sequence joins TRBV20-1 and TRBJ2-3; TRBD2 matches 9 bases. Germline values: CDR1 DFQATT, CDR2 SNEGSKA (reference sequence). The junction had 10 bases not matched to a gene; V was cut back by 3 bases and J by 3 bases. This CDR3 region has 16 residues. The CDR3 spells CSASGWREGTTDTQYF. DNA of the CDR3: TGCAGTGCTAGTGGCTGGCGGGAGGGAACGACAGATACGCAGTATTTT.

The CDR3 loop is CASSYGGAPGNEQFF. CDR3 in DNA: TGTGCCAGCAGTTACGGGGGGGCCCCGGGGAATGAGCAGTTCTTC. V is TRBV2 and J is TRBJ2-1, with 8 bases lining up with TRBD2. V gave up 5 bases and J gave up 7 bases; unmatched junction bases: 10. CDR3 length: 15 amino acids. Germline V CDR1 and CDR2: SNHLY, FYNNEI.

This chain links TRBV3-1 (or the pseudogene TRBV3-2) with TRBJ1-6; unclear D gene. The CDR3 loop spans 12 amino acids. Germline-derived CDR1 and CDR2 are LGHDT and YNNKEL (reference sequence). Trimming took 4 bases from V and 13 from J, leaving 11 bases between them. The CDR3, as DNA: TGTGCCAGCAGCCGACCCGGGTTCCCCCTCCACTTT. This codes for CASSRPGFPLHF.

The chain uses TRBV6-6 and TRBJ2-7; 8 positions match TRBD1. Germline V lookup: CDR1 MNHNY, CDR2 SVGAGI (reference sequence). With 7 bases clipped from V and 1 base from J, the junction kept 9 bases outside the gene matches. CDR3 length equals 15 residues. This CDR3 is CASNDHRGTSYEQYF. The CDR3 DNA sequence: TGTGCCAGCAACGACCACAGGGGGACGTCCTACGAGCAGTACTTC.